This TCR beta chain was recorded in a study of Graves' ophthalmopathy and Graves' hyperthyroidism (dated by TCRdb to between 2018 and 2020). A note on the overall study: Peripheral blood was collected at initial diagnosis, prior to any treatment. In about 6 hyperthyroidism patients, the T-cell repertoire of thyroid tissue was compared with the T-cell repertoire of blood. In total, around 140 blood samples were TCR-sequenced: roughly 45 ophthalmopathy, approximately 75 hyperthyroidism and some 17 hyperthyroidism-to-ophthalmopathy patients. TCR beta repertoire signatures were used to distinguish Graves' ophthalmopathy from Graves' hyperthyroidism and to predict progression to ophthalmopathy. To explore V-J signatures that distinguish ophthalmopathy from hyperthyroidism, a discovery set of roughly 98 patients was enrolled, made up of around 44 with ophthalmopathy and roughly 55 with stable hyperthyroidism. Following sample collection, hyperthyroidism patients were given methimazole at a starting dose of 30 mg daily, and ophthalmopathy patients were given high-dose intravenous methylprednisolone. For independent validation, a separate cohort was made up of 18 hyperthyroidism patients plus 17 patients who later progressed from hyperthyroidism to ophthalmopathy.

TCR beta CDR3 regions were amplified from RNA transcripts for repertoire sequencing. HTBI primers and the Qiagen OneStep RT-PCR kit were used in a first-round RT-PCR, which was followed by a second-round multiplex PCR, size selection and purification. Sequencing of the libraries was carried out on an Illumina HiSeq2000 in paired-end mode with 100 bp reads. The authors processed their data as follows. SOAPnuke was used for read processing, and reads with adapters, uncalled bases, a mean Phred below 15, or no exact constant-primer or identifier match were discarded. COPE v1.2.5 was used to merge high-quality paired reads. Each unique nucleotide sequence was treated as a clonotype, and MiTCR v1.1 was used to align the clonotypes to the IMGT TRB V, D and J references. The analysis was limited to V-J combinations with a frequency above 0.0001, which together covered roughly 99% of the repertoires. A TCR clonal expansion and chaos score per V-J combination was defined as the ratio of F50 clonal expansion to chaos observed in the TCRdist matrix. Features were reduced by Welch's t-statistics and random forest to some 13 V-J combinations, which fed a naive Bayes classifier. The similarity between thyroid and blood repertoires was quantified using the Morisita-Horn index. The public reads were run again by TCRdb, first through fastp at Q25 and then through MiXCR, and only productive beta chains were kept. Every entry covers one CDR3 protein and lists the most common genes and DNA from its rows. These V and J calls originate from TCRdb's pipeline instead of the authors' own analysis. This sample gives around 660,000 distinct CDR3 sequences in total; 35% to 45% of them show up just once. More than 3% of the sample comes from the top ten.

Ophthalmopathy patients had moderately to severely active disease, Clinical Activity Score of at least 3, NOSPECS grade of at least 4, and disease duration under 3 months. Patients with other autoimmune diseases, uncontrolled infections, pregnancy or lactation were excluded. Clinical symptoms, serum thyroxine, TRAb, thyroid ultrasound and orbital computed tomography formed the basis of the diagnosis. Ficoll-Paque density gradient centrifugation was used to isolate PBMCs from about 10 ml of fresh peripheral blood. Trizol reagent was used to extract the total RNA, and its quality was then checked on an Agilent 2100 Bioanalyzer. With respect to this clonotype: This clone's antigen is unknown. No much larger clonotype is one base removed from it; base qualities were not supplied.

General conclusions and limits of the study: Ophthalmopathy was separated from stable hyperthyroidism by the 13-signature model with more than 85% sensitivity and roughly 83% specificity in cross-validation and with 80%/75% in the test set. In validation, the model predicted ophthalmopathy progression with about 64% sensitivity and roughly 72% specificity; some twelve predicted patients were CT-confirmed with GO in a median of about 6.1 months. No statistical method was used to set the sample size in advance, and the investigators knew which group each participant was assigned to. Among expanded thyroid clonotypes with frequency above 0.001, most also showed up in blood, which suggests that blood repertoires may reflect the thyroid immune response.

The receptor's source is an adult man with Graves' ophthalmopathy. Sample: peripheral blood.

The DNA sequence is as follows: TGTGCCAGCAGTGAACGGGGGACAGGACATAGCAATCAGCCCCAGCATTTT. It translates to CASSERGTGHSNQPQHF. The chain is encoded by TRBV25-1 joined to TRBJ1-5, with 8 bases matching TRBD1. The germline V gene encodes CDR1 MGHDK and CDR2 SYGVNS. The CDR3 runs 17 residues from the cysteine to the phenylalanine. Only the CDR3 DNA is retained, 51 bases long and in frame from the first base. Trimming leaves V shorter by 2 bases and J shorter by 0 bases, with the junction holding 6 bases beyond the gene matches.